Sequencing of this TCR beta chain was carried out in a study of response to subunit inactivated influenza vaccine. Study conclusions and caveats: New T cells are recruited in small numbers by each seasonal influenza vaccination, according to the authors' suggestion.

Each CDR3 protein gets one entry after TCRdb re-called the RT-PCR reads with MiXCR. The sample consists of under 500,000 distinct CDR3 sequences, around 9.9% of them appearing once. The germline gives CDR1 LGHNA, CDR2 YSLEER. Trimming took off 0 bases at V and 8 bases at J, with 10 bases between the two ends. The CDR3 covers 13 residues. This clonotype has a count of ten or more. Its antigen is undetermined. The gene calls are TRBV4-3 and TRBJ1-2; a weak D match, TRBD1 (6 bases). The TCR was taken from a man aged 45-65 years who received an inactivated influenza vaccine. The sequenced sample was PBMCs from blood, obtained about 40 days after vaccination. The CDR3 here is CASSQEPGAGYTF. The CDR3 DNA follows: TGCGCCAGCAGCCAAGAGCCAGGGGCGGGCTACACCTTC.